This TCR beta chain was identified in a study of T cells in localized non-small cell lung cancer. Sequencing used immunoSEQ multiplex PCR; TCRdb keeps in-frame clones, though not all of them. The table shows roughly 23,000 clones, with about 88% occurring only once. Germline V gene sequence: CDR1 SGHVS, CDR2 FNYEAQ. V dropped 1 base and J dropped 5; count of bases not matched to a gene: 8. CDR3 size: 16 residues. The TCR originated in a male donor aged 60 or older with stage I lung adenocarcinoma. The chain is built from TRBV7-6 and TRBJ2-7, with 10 bases lining up with TRBD1. Sequencing was performed on peripheral blood, taken before any cancer treatment. As DNA, the CDR3 is TGTGCCAGCAGCTTAGGACTGGGACAGGGGTCGGACGAGCAGTACTTC. Translation: CASSLGLGQGSDEQYF.